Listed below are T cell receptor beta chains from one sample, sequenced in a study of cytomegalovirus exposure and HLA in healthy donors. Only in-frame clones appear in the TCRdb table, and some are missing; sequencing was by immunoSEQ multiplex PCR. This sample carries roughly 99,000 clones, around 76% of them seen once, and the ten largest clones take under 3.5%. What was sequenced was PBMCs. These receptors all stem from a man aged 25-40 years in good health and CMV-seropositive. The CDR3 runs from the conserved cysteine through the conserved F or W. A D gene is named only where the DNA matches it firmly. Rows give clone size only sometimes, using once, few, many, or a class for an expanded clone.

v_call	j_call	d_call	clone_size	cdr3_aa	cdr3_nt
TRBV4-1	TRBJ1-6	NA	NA	CASSQEVRAGSPLHF	TGCGCCAGCAGCCAAGAGGTCAGGGCGGGGTCACCCCTCCACTTT
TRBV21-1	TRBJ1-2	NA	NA	CASSLHQGREVKDYGYTF	TGTGCCAGCAGCTTACATCAGGGGCGCGAAGTCAAAGACTATGGCTACACCTTC
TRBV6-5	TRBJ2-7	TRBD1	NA	CASRVGQGDEQYF	TGTGCCAGCAGAGTGGGACAGGGGGACGAGCAGTACTTC
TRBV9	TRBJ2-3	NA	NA	CASSVSQGRTDTQYF	TGTGCCAGCAGCGTAAGCCAGGGAAGGACAGATACGCAGTATTTT
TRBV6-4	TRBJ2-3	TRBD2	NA	CASSEAGGTDTQYF	TGTGCCAGCAGTGAAGCGGGGGGGACAGATACGCAGTATTTT
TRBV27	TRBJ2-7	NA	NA	CASSPTTGARYEQYF	TGTGCCAGCAGTCCTACGACAGGAGCTCGATACGAGCAGTACTTC
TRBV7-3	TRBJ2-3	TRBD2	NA	CASSLAGSVTDTQYF	TGTGCCAGCAGCCTAGCGGGGAGCGTAACAGATACGCAGTATTTT
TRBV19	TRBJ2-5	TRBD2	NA	CASRTSGGDRGTQYF	TGTGCCAGTAGAACTAGCGGGGGAGATAGGGGGACCCAGTACTTC
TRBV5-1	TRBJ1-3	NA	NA	CASGDTAAGNTIYF	TGCGCCAGCGGGGACACTGCGGCTGGAAACACCATATATTTT
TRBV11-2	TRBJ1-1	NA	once	CASSLEGPTEAFF	TGTGCCAGCAGCTTAGAGGGGCCCACTGAAGCTTTCTTT
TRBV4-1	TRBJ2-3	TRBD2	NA	CASSQEGILAGGQSTDTQYF	TGCGCCAGCAGCCAAGAGGGGATACTAGCGGGGGGGCAAAGCACAGATACGCAGTATTTT
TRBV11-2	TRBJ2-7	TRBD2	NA	CASKGTRLDEQYF	TGTGCCAGCAAGGGGACTAGGCTCGACGAGCAGTACTTC
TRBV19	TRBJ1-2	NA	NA	CASRLSPGGSYGYTF	TGTGCCAGTAGGCTTTCCCCCGGAGGGAGCTATGGCTACACCTTC
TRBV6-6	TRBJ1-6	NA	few	CASSKRQENNSPLHF	TGTGCCAGCAGTAAGAGACAGGAAAATAATTCACCCCTCCACTTT
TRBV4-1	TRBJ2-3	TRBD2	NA	CASSLLAGIDTQYF	TGCGCCAGCAGCTTACTAGCGGGGATAGATACGCAGTATTTT
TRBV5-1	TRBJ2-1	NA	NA	CASSLLGGDFYNEQFF	TGCGCCAGCAGCTTATTGGGCGGGGACTTCTACAATGAGCAGTTCTTC
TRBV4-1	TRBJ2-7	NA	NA	CASSPLIGSTYEQYF	TGCGCCAGCAGCCCTCTAATCGGGTCAACCTACGAGCAGTACTTC
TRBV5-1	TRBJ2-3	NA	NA	CASSSSGSDTQYF	TGCGCCAGCAGCTCATCCGGGTCAGATACGCAGTATTTT
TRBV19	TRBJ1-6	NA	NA	CASSAQGRSPLHF	TGTGCCAGTAGTGCCCAGGGTAGGTCACCCCTCCACTTT
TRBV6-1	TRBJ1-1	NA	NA	CASSDRTPGRAFF	TGTGCCAGCAGTGACAGGACACCCGGGAGAGCTTTCTTT
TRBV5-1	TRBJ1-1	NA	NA	CASWERGTEAFF	TGCGCCAGCTGGGAGCGGGGCACTGAAGCTTTCTTT
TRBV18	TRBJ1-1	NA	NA	CASSPNMMNTEAFF	TGTGCCAGCTCACCAAACATGATGAACACTGAAGCTTTCTTT
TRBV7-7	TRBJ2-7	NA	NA	CASSLREGVPYEQYF	TGTGCTAGCAGCTTAAGAGAGGGCGTCCCCTACGAGCAGTACTTC
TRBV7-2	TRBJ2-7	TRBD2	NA	CASSPGLHSYEQYF	TGTGCCAGCAGCCCGGGACTACACTCCTACGAGCAGTACTTC
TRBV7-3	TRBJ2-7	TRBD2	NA	CASSLSRRGGTYEQYF	TGTGCCAGCAGCTTATCGAGGCGGGGGGGAACCTACGAGCAGTACTTC